This T cell receptor (beta chain) was documented in a study of long-term antiretroviral therapy in people with HIV. Samples were assayed with immunoSEQ v3.0 at survey level. This table comes from immunoSEQ multiplex PCR, and its TCRdb copy is limited to in-frame clones, with some not included. The sample has about 10,000 clones; 70% to 90% are singletons. This CDR3 has 16 amino acids. Trimming shortened V by 3 bases and J by 2 bases, and 14 bases separated the two germline ends. Germline CDR1 MGHDK, CDR2 SYGVNS. The sequencing used unsorted PBMCs, collected 0.7 years after starting antiretroviral therapy. The genes are TRBV25-1 and TRBJ2-1; no clear D. This TCR derives from a man aged 40-49 years with HIV. The CDR3 region is CASSDIGVKAYNEQFF. CDR3 bases: TGTGCCAGCAGTGATATAGGAGTAAAAGCCTACAATGAGCAGTTCTTC.